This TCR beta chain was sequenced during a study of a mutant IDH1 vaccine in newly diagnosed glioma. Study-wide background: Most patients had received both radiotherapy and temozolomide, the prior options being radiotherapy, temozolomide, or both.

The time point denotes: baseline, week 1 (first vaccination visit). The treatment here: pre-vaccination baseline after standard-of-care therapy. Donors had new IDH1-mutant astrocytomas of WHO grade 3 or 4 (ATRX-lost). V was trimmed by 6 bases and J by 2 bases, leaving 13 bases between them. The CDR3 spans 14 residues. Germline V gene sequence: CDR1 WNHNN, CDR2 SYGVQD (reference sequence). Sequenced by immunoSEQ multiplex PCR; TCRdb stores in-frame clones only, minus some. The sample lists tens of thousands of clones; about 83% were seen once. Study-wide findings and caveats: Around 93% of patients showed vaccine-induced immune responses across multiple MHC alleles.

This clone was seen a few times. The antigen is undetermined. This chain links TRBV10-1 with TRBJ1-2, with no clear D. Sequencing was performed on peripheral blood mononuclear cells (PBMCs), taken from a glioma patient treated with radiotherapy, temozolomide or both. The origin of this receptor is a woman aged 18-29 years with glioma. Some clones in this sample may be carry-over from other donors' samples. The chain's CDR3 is CASRKKSLNYGYTF. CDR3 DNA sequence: TGCGCCAGCAGGAAGAAATCCTTGAACTATGGCTACACCTTC.